The present T cell receptor beta chain was sequenced within a study of shared clonotypes between healthy human individuals. The table came from immunoSEQ multiplex PCR; TCRdb's copy has only in-frame clones and leaves some out. The sample has roughly 650,000 clones, less than 98% seen once. After removal of 5 bases from V and 6 bases from J, the junction contained 8 bases not matched to a gene. Germline CDR1 is PRHDT and CDR2 is FYEKMQ (reference sequence). This CDR3 has 14 amino acids. Study-level results: Non-shared clonotypes displayed generation probabilities falling below those of clonotypes present in all four donors. With a few donors compared, 4% to 5.5% of naive CD4 clonotypes were shared.

Turning to this clone: Antigen unknown.

The sequenced sample consisted of naive CD4+ T cells sorted from blood. Subset defined: CD45RA+ positively selected. This TCR derives from a woman between 25 and 40 years old in good health. The chain links TRBV13 to TRBJ2-5; 8 positions match TRBD1. CDR3 sequence: CASSPGQGRKTQYF. DNA for the CDR3: TGTGCCAGCAGCCCCGGACAGGGTCGAAAGACCCAGTACTTC.